This TCR beta chain was profiled in a study of shared T cell receptors in the human thymus (dated by TCRdb to the early 2020s). Looking at the study overall: The study examined how the human thymus generates shared, self-reactive T-cell receptor alpha chains.

The library came from the immunoSEQ multiplex PCR assay. What TCRdb holds here is the immuneACCESS table cut down to in-frame rearrangements. Part of the clones is not present; checked against another copy, under half of the missing clones reflect an unresolved V gene, and the others are unexplained. Within this sample are hundreds of thousands of clones, with about 90% of them counted one time only. 0.0094% of the sample comes from the top ten. A remark on this clone: This clone's antigen is unknown. No per-base quality is available; no much larger clone lies one base away.

The CDR3 has 17 amino acids, counting the end cysteine and phenylalanine. Only CDR3 DNA is held: 51 bases, read in frame from base 1. Unmatched junction bases come to 14, with V trimmed by 1 base and J by 7 bases. Sequences SEHNR (CDR1) and FQNEAQ (CDR2) are obtained from the germline V gene (reference sequence). In addition, the sample was reused for a study of human thymus T cells. As described in the second report: Donors were immunologically healthy infants undergoing open corrective cardiac surgery for congenital heart defects in Finland. Thymus tissue was collected as surgical resects that were removed during corrective cardiac surgery. Biased V and J gene segment usage appeared to be present in both thymic and peripheral blood repertoires. Highly overlapping thymic TCR repertoires among unrelated individuals were reported in the related research. The study described the TCR alpha and beta repertoires in under 10 infant thymus samples and a handful of matching peripheral blood samples. Donor ages ranging from roughly 7 to 250 days were recorded, and 5 to 7 male and a couple of female infants were included in the cohort. After being mechanically released from the tissue, thymocytes were kept at -70 degrees C in pellets of roughly 10-30 million cells. A QIAsymphony instrument was used to extract genomic DNA from the frozen cell pellets. TCRB and TCRAD loci were amplified from a standardized quantity of quality-controlled genomic DNA using the immunoSEQ multiplex PCR assay. The amplicons spanned the V(D)J region and were long enough to cover the CDR3 and allow V and J genes to be identified. The commercial immunoSEQ service was used to sequence amplicons on an Illumina platform. Corrections for primer bias and sequencing errors followed previously described methods, while TCRAD and TCRB definitions were based on the IMGT database. Analysis of the repertoires was done with immunoSEQ Analyzer 3.0 and VDJTools and included basic statistics, V/J segment usage, diversity estimates, rarefaction and pairwise overlap. Diversity was estimated with Chao1, ChaoE, Efron-Thisted, Shannon and inverse Simpson indices, and also on datasets down-sampled to the smallest sample. Repertoire overlap was determined by strict matching of CDR3 nucleotide sequence, V gene and J gene, and Jaccard-based multidimensional scaling clustering was applied. On average, approximately 860,000 unique TCRB clonotypes were obtained from thymus samples, compared with 65,000 to 90,000 from blood samples.

The chain is made from TRBV7-9 and TRBJ2-7; TRBD1 fits 9 bases in the junction. Sequencing used thymocytes. This TCR was sampled from a boy less than two years old with a congenital heart defect. Donor details come from another sample of the same person, matched by shared clones. The CDR3 amino acid sequence is: CASSLGRPGTGFGEQYF. The nucleotides read TGTGCCAGCAGCTTAGGTCGTCCGGGGACAGGGTTCGGGGAGCAGTACTTC.